The present entry profiles one T cell receptor (beta chain) with its context. There is no known antigen for this receptor. Base qualities are not at hand, and no much larger clone is one base apart. The data originate from a study of cytomegalovirus exposure and HLA in healthy donors (dated by TCRdb to between 2016 and 2019). In the study overall: An earlier analysis of some 600 of the donors reported about 280 Gb of sequence data and approximately 120 million unique TCR beta sequences obtained from about 179 million T cells. Typing coverage differed by locus: A, B, C, DRB1 and DQB1 were typed in roughly 629-630 donors, DQA1 in around 500, DPA1 in some 570, and DPB1 in 472. Because of strong linkage in the cohort, roughly five DR-DQ haplotypes were treated as single units for association and clustering. The study was designed to test whether signatures of past pathogen exposure could be identified by cataloging public T cell receptors. HLA typing included class I and class II loci at four-digit resolution. The study profiled the T cell repertoires of about 720 subjects by immunosequencing and related them to cytomegalovirus serostatus. In a later genetic analysis, genome-wide SNP genotypes for 398 of the 666 donors were used, and that subset was treated as a discovery cohort. Rather than using new phenotypic data, the later analysis identified candidate immune exposures from TCR beta sequences and from how often those sequences occurred across donors. To decide whether each TCR beta V gene segment behaved as functional or pseudogenic, an earlier analysis of some 580 of the donors relied on high-throughput TCR beta sequencing. Roughly 310 gigabases of sequencing data and tens of millions of unique TCR sequences were included in an early release covering 500 to 750 HLA-typed donors. Every discovery cohort repertoire had been produced on one sequencing platform. To predict cytomegalovirus infection status, the study brought together high-throughput TCR immunosequencing, statistical association of individual TCRs with disease status, and machine learning. Of the approximately 400 genotyped donors, roughly 76% were placed in the genetic ancestry cluster associated with self-reported Caucasian donors. Among about 360 genotyped donors of the cohort, an average of around 240,000 unique TCR beta nucleotide sequences were sequenced per donor, about a sixth of them non-productive. Besides the first cohort of roughly 640 subjects, a separate validation cohort made up of 120 different subjects was used. A later analysis re-examined previously published TCR beta repertoires from over 500 donors and added high-resolution HLA genotyping to investigate patterns of TCR occurrence. Donor age, sex, ethnicity and CMV serostatus were collected together with the repertoire data. The paper as a whole reports these results and caveats: The presence/absence analyses assumed that sequencing depth was roughly uniform across donors, and that assumption may not be true. A later analysis found that HLA-associated TCR beta chains were more clonally expanded and had lower generation probabilities than equally common non-associated chains. According to a later analysis, parvovirus B19, influenza, CMV and Epstein-Barr virus appeared linked to several top co-occurrence clusters. V-gene and J-gene trimming of TCR beta chains was associated with a missense DCLRE1C variant in a later genetic analysis, and the association was replicated in an independent cohort. A further reported finding was that TCR beta sequences accurately predicted the HLA-A and HLA-B alleles for most subjects in the first cohort. Because HLA typing was missing for some donors at each locus, association tests included only the typed subset. In a later genetic analysis, fewer N-insertions in productive TCRs were reported among donors in an Asian-associated ancestry cluster than the roughly 710-donor mean. The classifier was reported to diagnose cytomegalovirus status with high specificity and sensitivity in both the original and validation cohorts. Because counts were too low, seventeen rarely observed V segments, including chromosome 9 orphons, were excluded from the earlier analysis of under 650 of the donors. When HLA alleles, especially DR and DQ, strongly co-occurred, TCR associations were difficult to assign to individual alleles. While some public TCRs were present in many individuals, most TCR sequences turned up only very rarely across donors. A later analysis found that TCR association rates varied across HLA loci, with DRB1 alleles showing the most associated TCRs and HLA-C alleles the fewest. CMV serostatus was the only immune exposure information available for the cohort. At a false discovery rate of 0.05, a later analysis linked under 20,000 TCR beta sequences to specific HLA alleles. In vitro tests confirmed that a few of the cytomegalovirus-associated TCR beta chains recognize cytomegalovirus antigens. The authors suggested that the approach could potentially be extended to other disease states and immunological phenotypes. Correlated functional status among segregating V segments might be attributable to linkage disequilibrium, but an unknown experimental factor could not be ruled out. Most CMV-associated TCR beta chains appeared to be HLA-restricted in a later analysis, and the HLA associations seemed to be driven largely by CMV exposure. An earlier analysis of approximately 530 of the donors showed that most TCR beta V segments appeared in productive rearrangements either about 90% or about 30% of the time, which broadly matched IMGT annotations. This cohort had only TCR beta chains sequenced, and the lack of alpha or paired-chain data limited which features could be detected. The sequencing pipeline was judged likely to have produced a cluster of highly shared sequence variants as a technical artifact. In the study, some 180 TCR beta chains were listed as associated with cytomegalovirus.

The library was prepared using the immunoSEQ multiplex PCR assay. A mixture of 60 forward primers for TCR Vbeta segments and 13 reverse primers for TCR Jbeta segments was used in the multiplex PCR. Amplification of the CDR3 region of rearranged TCR beta genes was performed with a multiplex PCR assay on genomic DNA. The amplified TCR beta libraries were sequenced on the Illumina HiSeq System as 87-base-pair reads. The original pipeline was this. A later analysis counted some 80 million unique TCR beta chains across the 666 repertoires, and some 11 million of these chains were shared by at least two donors. Raw reads were error-corrected and collapsed into unique sequences with a nearest-neighbor algorithm that merged closely related sequences to remove PCR and sequencing errors. Alignment of CDR3 sequences to IMGT reference sequences was used to assign V, D and J gene segments. Each retained sequence needed at least a six-nucleotide match to both a V gene segment and a J gene segment. A rearrangement was called productive if the CDR3 had no stop codons and remained in frame with V and J, and every other rearrangement was called non-productive. CDR3 was defined by IMGT convention, running from the second conserved V-encoded cysteine to the conserved J-encoded phenylalanine. Sequences without an unambiguous match to a single V gene segment were excluded from the earlier analysis of a few hundred of the donors. An earlier analysis of fewer than 750 of the donors classified V segments as functional when productive rearrangements were above 56.7% and as segregating when the standard deviation between donors was above 5%. A statistical classification framework was developed to diagnose cytomegalovirus status using the catalog of TCR beta chain sequences. In a later analysis, V and J genes were assigned by comparing TCR nucleotide sequences against IMGT/GENE-DB human TR gene sequences. In a later analysis, CDR3 sequences and most-parsimonious VDJ recombination scenarios were assigned using the TCRdist pipeline. In a later analysis, each TCR beta chain was defined by its CDR3 amino acid sequence together with its V-gene family, and reads without a unique V-gene family were excluded. As a way to deal with suspected cross-contamination and a sequencing artifact, a later analysis dropped under 600 nucleotide sequences that were highly shared and had low generation probability. A later analysis calculated a clonal expansion index for each public chain from normalized within-repertoire ranks of inferred template counts. In a later analysis, generation probabilities were computed with a VDJ recombination model fitted to out-of-frame rearrangements, and the resulting probabilities were checked against IGoR. Hypergeometric tests were used in a later analysis to score TCR-TCR, TCR-HLA and TCR-CMV co-occurrence, with a repertoire-size bias correction applied to the TCR pairs. To estimate false discovery rates, a later analysis permuted the HLA or CMV assignments 20 times. In a later analysis, co-occurring TCRs were grouped with DBSCAN, and TCRdist sequence similarity was added when clustering was performed within HLA-allele-positive subsets. For co-occurrence clustering, repertoires with fewer than 30,000 or more than 120,000 public chains were excluded, along with roughly 5 repertoires with anomalous nucleotide sharing. TCRdb retrieved this table from immuneACCESS and kept in-frame rearrangements only. Not all clones are present; in checked studies, unresolved V genes account for under half, and no reason is known for the remainder. That table is the source of V, J and clone size, and D and trimming were worked out from the DNA. The sample contains 150,000 to 200,000 clones, roughly nine tenths of them found a single time. The top ten clones comprise 0.85% to 1% of the sample.

The cohort was made up of 666 healthy bone marrow donors. Cohort members were all nominally healthy when sampled, although unrecorded immune exposures were likely present. The donor tested CMV seronegative and was one of the 352 seronegative cohort members. Every donor gave a peripheral blood sample, and the peripheral blood mononuclear cells from that sample were used for TCR beta sequencing. The Qiagen DNeasy Blood Extraction Kit was used to extract genomic DNA from the blood cell samples. The clonotype originates from a woman in her twenties or thirties in good health and CMV-seronegative. The sequencing input was PBMCs.

The DNA is TGTGCCTGGAGTGTAAGAGGCGGTGTGTCGAACACTGAAGCTTTCTTT. Protein translation: CAWSVRGGVSNTEAFF. Rearrangement joined TRBV30 to TRBJ1-1; the D gene lacks a confident call. In the germline V gene (reference sequence), CDR1 corresponds to GTSNPN and CDR2 to SVGIG. The CDR3 sequence holds 16 residues, the cysteine and phenylalanine included. Only the CDR3 part of the read is kept: 48 bases, read in frame from the first base. V lost 0 bases and J lost 1 base; the stretch between them is 15 bases long.